This is a list of T cell receptor beta chains from one sample in a study of CD8 T cells in ankylosing spondylitis. A single record per CDR3 protein comes from TCRdb applying MiXCR to the 5' RACE reads. The repertoire holds around 540,000 distinct CDR3 sequences, with roughly an eighth as singletons. Sequencing used blood, either unsorted or a sorted T cell fraction (not recorded which). All receptors derive from a male donor with ankylosing spondylitis. CDR3s include the opening cysteine and the closing phenylalanine or tryptophan. The order of the fields is clone size, D gene, J gene, V gene, CDR3 protein, CDR3 DNA. D genes are given only for firm matches. The listing skips clone size in some rows; elsewhere it reads once, few, many or a size class.

size: .; D: .; J: TRBJ1-3; V: TRBV7-2; CDR3: CASSLWSQGTGNTIYF; DNA: TGTGCCAGCAGCTTATGGTCACAGGGAACTGGAAACACCATATATTTT
size: .; D: TRBD2; J: TRBJ2-3; V: TRBV4-1; CDR3: CASSQRTSGGSTDTQYF; DNA: TGCGCCAGCAGCCAGAGGACTAGCGGAGGGAGCACAGATACGCAGTATTTT
size: many; D: TRBD2; J: TRBJ2-2; V: TRBV10-2; CDR3: CASRDLAGGQSGELFF; DNA: TGCGCCAGCAGAGATCTAGCGGGAGGGCAGAGCGGGGAGCTGTTTTTT
size: once; D: .; J: TRBJ2-7; V: TRBV6-2/TRBV6-3; CDR3: CASKNRVYEQYF; DNA: TGTGCCAGCAAAAACAGGGTCTACGAGCAGTACTTC
size: .; D: .; J: TRBJ1-2; V: TRBV7-8; CDR3: CASSLAFSSAGGYTF; DNA: TGTGCCAGCAGCTTAGCGTTCTCCTCGGCAGGGGGCTACACCTTC
size: few; D: .; J: TRBJ2-5; V: TRBV20-1; CDR3: CSARGGLQRVQETQYF; DNA: TGCAGTGCTAGAGGGGGGTTACAGCGGGTCCAAGAGACCCAGTACTTC
size: few; D: .; J: TRBJ2-7; V: TRBV2; CDR3: CASSSRGGQLF; DNA: TGTGCCAGCAGTTCTAGGGGGGGCCAACTCTTC
size: many; D: .; J: TRBJ2-1; V: TRBV7-2; CDR3: CASSQYSSYNEQFF; DNA: TGTGCCAGCAGCCAATATAGCTCCTACAATGAGCAGTTCTTC
size: few; D: .; J: TRBJ2-2; V: TRBV24-1; CDR3: CATSDLRQGNTGELFF; DNA: TGTGCCACCAGTGATTTGCGGCAGGGAAACACCGGGGAGCTGTTTTTT
size: few; D: TRBD2; J: TRBJ2-3; V: TRBV4-1; CDR3: CASSQEGASGSTDTQYF; DNA: TGCGCCAGCAGCCAAGAGGGGGCTAGCGGGAGTACAGATACGCAGTATTTT
size: many; D: .; J: TRBJ2-1; V: TRBV5-1; CDR3: CASSRGDRSYNEQFF; DNA: TGCGCCAGCAGCCGAGGGGACCGCTCCTACAATGAGCAGTTCTTC
size: few; D: .; J: TRBJ2-1; V: TRBV9; CDR3: CASSVGGGAYYNEQFF; DNA: TGTGCCAGCAGCGTAGGGGGCGGCGCGTACTACAATGAGCAGTTCTTC
size: .; D: TRBD2; J: TRBJ2-7; V: TRBV25-1; CDR3: CASRTYSGRVLF; DNA: TGTGCCAGCAGAACCTATAGCGGGAGGGTTCTTTTC
size: few; D: .; J: TRBJ1-2; V: TRBV7-2; CDR3: CASSFKGDTNYGYTF; DNA: TGTGCCAGCAGCTTCAAGGGAGACACTAACTATGGCTACACCTTC
size: few; D: .; J: TRBJ2-3; V: TRBV7-2; CDR3: CAAEGFGDTQYF; DNA: TGTGCCGCCGAAGGGTTTGGAGATACGCAGTATTTT